The T cell receptor beta chain described here comes from a study of naive and memory T cell subsets. Two oligonucleotides, mixed equimolar, formed the beta constant-region primer covering TRBC1 and TRBC2. TCRdb independently ran MiXCR on the UMI-ligation and nested PCR reads; one entry per CDR3 protein. Of under 40,000 distinct CDR3 sequences in the sample, 10% to 15% were seen once. This CDR3 is 15 amino acids long. V was shortened by 7 bases and J by 7 bases, with 17 bases between the two germline ends. Germline-derived CDR1 and CDR2 are SNHLY and FYNNEI. The chain combines TRBV2 with TRBJ1-6, with D possibly TRBD1 on 6 matching bases. Sequenced: effector memory CD4+ T cells from blood. Subset noted: effector memory, CD45RA- CD27-. This receptor was obtained from a human donor in good health. The CDR3 sequence is CASTRETGVNSPLHF. The CDR3 DNA follows: TGTGCCAGCACTAGAGAGACAGGAGTAAATTCACCCCTCCACTTT. Full variable domain (outside the CDR3, taken from reference TRBV2 and TRBJ1-6): EPEVTQTPSHQVTQMGQEVILRCVPISNHLYFYWYRQILGQKVEFLVSFYNNEISEKSEIFDDQFSVERPDGSNFTLKIRSTKLEDSAMYFCASTRETGVNSPLHFGNGTRLTVT.